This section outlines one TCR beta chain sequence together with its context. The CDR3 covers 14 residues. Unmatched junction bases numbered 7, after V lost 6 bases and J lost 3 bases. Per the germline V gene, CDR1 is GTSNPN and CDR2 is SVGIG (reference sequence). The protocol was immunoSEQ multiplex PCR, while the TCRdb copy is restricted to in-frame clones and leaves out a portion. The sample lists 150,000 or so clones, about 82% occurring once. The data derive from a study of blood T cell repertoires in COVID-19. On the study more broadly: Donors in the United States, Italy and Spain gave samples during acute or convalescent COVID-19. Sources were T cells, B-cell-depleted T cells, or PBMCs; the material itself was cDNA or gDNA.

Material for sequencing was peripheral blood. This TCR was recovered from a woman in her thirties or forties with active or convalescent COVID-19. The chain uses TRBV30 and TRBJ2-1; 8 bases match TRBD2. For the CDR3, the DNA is TGTGCCTGCGGGGGGCTAGCGGGCTACAATGAGCAGTTCTTC. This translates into CACGGLAGYNEQFF. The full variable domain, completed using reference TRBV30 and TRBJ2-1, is SQTIHQWPATLVQPVGSPLSLECTVEGTSNPNLYWYRQAAGRGLQLLFYSVGIGQISSEVPQNLSASRPQDRQFILSSKKLLLSDSGFYLCACGGLAGYNEQFFGPGTRLTVL.